The clone carrying this T cell receptor beta chain was seen only a few times. The antigen remains undetermined. This sample is drawn from a study of T-cell memory formation after mild COVID-19. Study-level information: Clustering of TCRs was largely donor specific.

The study's findings and limits: Several responding clones turned up in pre-infection memory, indicating that cross-reactive memory may have taken part.

V lost 5 bases and J lost 0; bases outside the gene matches: 11. This CDR3 is 18 amino acids long. The germline CDR1 and CDR2 sequences are MNHNS and SASEGT. 5'RACE primed at constant segments yielded TCR alpha and TCR beta cDNA libraries bearing sample barcodes and UMIs. Each CDR3 protein gets one entry after TCRdb re-called the 5' RACE reads with MiXCR. The data contain fewer than 300,000 distinct CDR3 sequences, over 15% of them singletons. Material: PBMCs or a T cell subset sorted from them (not recorded which). This clonotype originated in a man aged 18 to 35 who had mild COVID-19 (a few samples of this study predate the infection). Cell type and time point are not known. V gene TRBV6-1 combines with J gene TRBJ1-1; the match to TRBD1 covers 11 bases. CDR3 nucleotide sequence: TGTGCCAGCAGTCACCGGGACAGGGGGAGGATAATGAACACTGAAGCTTTCTTT. It is translated as CASSHRDRGRIMNTEAFF.